This TCR beta chain was recovered during a study of T cells in Graves' hyperthyroidism and ophthalmopathy. This clonotype has ten or more counts. The target antigen is unknown. Hyperthyroidism in the patients, aged 18 to 65, was newly diagnosed and under 2 months in duration. Findings and limits, study-wide: Ophthalmopathy, as predicted by the model, came a median roughly 6.5 months after the prediction.

Germline V gene lookup returns CDR1 MDHEN and CDR2 SYDVKM. The junction had 3 bases not matched to a gene; V was cut back by 2 bases and J by 5 bases. The length of the CDR3 is 14 residues. The source material, RNA transcripts, was used to amplify TCR beta CDR3 regions. TCR CDR3 regions were first amplified by RT-PCR with HTBI primers. Each CDR3 protein gets one entry after TCRdb re-called the multiplex PCR reads with MiXCR. The data show fewer than 650,000 distinct CDR3 sequences, 13% to 15% seen once. V is TRBV28 and J is TRBJ2-3; the match to TRBD1 covers 8 bases. Material for sequencing was blood. This receptor was identified in a woman aged 40-49 years with Graves' hyperthyroidism. CDR3 bases: TGTGCCAGCAGTTTAGGTACAGGGGGAGATACGCAGTATTTT. Protein sequence: CASSLGTGGDTQYF.